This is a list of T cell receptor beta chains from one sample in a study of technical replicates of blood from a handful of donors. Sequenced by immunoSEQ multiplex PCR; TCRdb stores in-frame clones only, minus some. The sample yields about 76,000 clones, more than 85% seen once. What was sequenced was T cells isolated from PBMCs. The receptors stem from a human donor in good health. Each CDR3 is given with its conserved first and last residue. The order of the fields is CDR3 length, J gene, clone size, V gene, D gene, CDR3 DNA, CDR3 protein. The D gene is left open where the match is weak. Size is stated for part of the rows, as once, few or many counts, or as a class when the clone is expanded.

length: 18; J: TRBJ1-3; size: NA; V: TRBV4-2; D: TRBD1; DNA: TGTGCCAGCAGCCCCGGACAGGGGTGGATTGAGTCTGGAAACACCATATATTTT; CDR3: CASSPGQGWIESGNTIYF
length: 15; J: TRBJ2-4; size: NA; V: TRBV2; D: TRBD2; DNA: TGTGCCAGCAAGCGGGAGGTGGGGGCCAAAAACATTCAGTACTTC; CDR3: CASKREVGAKNIQYF
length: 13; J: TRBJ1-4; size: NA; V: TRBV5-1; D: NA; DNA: TGCGCCAGCAGCTTGGGGGAGAATGAAAAACTGTTTTTT; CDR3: CASSLGENEKLFF
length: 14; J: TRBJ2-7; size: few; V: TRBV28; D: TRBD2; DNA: TGTGCCAGCACCGTTAGCGGGGGCACCTACGAGCAGTACTTC; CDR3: CASTVSGGTYEQYF
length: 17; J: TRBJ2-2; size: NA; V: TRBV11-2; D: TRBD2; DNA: TGTGCCAGCAGCTTAGATGGAGGACTAGCCTACACCGGGGAGCTGTTTTTT; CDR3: CASSLDGGLAYTGELFF
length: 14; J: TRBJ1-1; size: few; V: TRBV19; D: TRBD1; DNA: TGTGCCAGTATCGGGACAGGCGTGAACACTGAAGCTTTCTTT; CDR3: CASIGTGVNTEAFF
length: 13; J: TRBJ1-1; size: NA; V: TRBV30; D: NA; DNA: TGTGCCTGGAGTGTACAGGGACGGACTGAAGCTTTCTTT; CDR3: CAWSVQGRTEAFF
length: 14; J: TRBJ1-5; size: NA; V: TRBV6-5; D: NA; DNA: TGTGCCAGCAGTTATGCCGGGACAAGTCAGCCCCAGCATTTT; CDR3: CASSYAGTSQPQHF
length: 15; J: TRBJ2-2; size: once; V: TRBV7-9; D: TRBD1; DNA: TGTGCCAGCAGCTTGGGACAGCTTCTCACCGGGGAGCTGTTTTTT; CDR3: CASSLGQLLTGELFF
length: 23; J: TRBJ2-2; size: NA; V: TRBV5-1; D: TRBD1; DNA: TGCGCCAGCAGCGATCCCAACGCTCCACGTAAACAGGGGGAACATCCGAACACCGGGGAGCTGTTTTTT; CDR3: CASSDPNAPRKQGEHPNTGELFF
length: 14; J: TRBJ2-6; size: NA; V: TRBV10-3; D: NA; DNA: TGTGCCATCGGTAGTCCCTCTGGGGCCAACGTCCTGACTTTC; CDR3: CAIGSPSGANVLTF
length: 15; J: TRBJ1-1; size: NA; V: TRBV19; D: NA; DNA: TGTGCCAGTAGCCTTAATACAGGGTTGAACACTGAAGCTTTCTTT; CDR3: CASSLNTGLNTEAFF
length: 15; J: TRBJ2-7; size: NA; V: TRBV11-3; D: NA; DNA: TGTGCCAGCAGCCCGGCGGCCGGAAGGTCCTACGAGCAGTACTTC; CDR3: CASSPAAGRSYEQYF